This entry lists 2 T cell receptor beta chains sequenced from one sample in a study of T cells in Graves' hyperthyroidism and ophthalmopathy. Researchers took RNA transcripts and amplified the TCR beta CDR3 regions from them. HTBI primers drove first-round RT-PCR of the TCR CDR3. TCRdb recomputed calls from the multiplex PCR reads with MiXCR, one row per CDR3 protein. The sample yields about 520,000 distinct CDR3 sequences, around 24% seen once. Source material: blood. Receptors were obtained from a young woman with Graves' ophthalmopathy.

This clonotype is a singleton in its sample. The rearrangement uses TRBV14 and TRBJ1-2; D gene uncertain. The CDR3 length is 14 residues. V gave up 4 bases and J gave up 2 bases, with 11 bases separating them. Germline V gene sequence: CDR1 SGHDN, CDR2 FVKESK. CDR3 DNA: TGTGCCAGCAGCCCGAAAGGGCCCAACTATGGCTACACCTTC. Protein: CASSPKGPNYGYTF.

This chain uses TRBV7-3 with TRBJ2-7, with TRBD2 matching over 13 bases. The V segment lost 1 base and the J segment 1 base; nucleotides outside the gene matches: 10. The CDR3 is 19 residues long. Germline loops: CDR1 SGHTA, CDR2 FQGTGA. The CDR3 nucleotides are TGTGCCAGCAGCTTAATCCGATCCGGGACTAGCGGGAAGTCCTACGAGCAGTACTTC. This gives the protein CASSLIRSGTSGKSYEQYF.